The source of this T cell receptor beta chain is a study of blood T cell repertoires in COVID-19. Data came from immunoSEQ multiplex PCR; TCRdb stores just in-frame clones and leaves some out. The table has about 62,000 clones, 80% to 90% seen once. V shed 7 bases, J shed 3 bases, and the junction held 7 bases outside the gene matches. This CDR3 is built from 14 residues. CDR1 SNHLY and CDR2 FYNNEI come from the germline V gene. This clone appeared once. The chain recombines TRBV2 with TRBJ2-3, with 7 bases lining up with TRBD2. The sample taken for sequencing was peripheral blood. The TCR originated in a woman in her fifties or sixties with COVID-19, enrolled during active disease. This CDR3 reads CASKGDSGTDTQYF. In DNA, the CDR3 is TGTGCCAGCAAGGGCGATAGCGGGACAGATACGCAGTATTTT. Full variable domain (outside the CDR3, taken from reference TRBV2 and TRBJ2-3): EPEVTQTPSHQVTQMGQEVILRCVPISNHLYFYWYRQILGQKVEFLVSFYNNEISEKSEIFDDQFSVERPDGSNFTLKIRSTKLEDSAMYFCASKGDSGTDTQYFGPGTRLTVL.